The 20 T cell receptor beta chains below come from one sample, sequenced in a study of T cells in Graves' hyperthyroidism and ophthalmopathy. Amplified TCR beta CDR3 regions came from RNA transcripts. First-round RT-PCR of the TCR CDR3 relied on the HTBI primer set. TCRdb reprocessed the multiplex PCR reads with MiXCR, giving one entry per CDR3 protein. Of approximately 590,000 distinct CDR3 sequences in the sample, 15% to 17% were seen once. Sequenced input: blood. These receptors were taken from a woman in her 30s with Graves' hyperthyroidism.

J is TRBJ1-1 and V is TRBV11-2; 8 bases match TRBD1. Losses at the gene ends were 8 bases for V and 3 bases for J; bases not matched to a gene: 5. CDR3 length: 13 residues. Germline CDR1 and CDR2: SGHAT and FQNNGV. CDR3 in amino acids: CASGMTGDTEAFF. DNA for the CDR3: TGTGCCAGCGGGATGACAGGGGACACTGAAGCTTTCTTT.

This clonotype was observed many times. The chain recombines TRBV7-9 with TRBJ2-1; 8 bases match TRBD2. V gave up 5 bases and J gave up 6 bases; unmatched junction bases: 9. Germline loops: CDR1 SEHNR, CDR2 FQNEAQ (reference sequence). This CDR3 is built from 15 residues. CDR3 loop: CASSPVEAGVNEQFF. CDR3 nucleotides: TGTGCCAGCAGCCCTGTGGAAGCGGGAGTCAATGAGCAGTTCTTC.

The CDR3 DNA reads as TGTGCCAGCAGCTTAGCCGGGGACAGCTATAATCAGCCCCAGCATTTT. This gives the protein CASSLAGDSYNQPQHF. This chain joins TRBV7-9 and TRBJ1-5, with 7 positions matching TRBD1. Per germline, CDR1 SEHNR and CDR2 FQNEAQ (reference sequence). V lost 0 bases, J lost 4 bases, and 6 bases stayed unmatched. The CDR3 spans 16 residues.

Only a few counts were recorded for this clonotype. This chain joins TRBV6-1 and TRBJ1-5, with no clear D. CDR1 and CDR2 (germline): MNHNS, SASEGT. V lost 9 bases, J lost 1 base, and 10 bases lay in between. CDR3 size: 13 residues. The CDR3 here is CASRVESNQPQHF. CDR3 DNA: TGTGCCAGTAGGGTGGAGAGCAATCAGCCCCAGCATTTT.

This clonotype was detected a few times. Since a much larger clone is just one base distant, this may be a read error. This rearrangement joins TRBV2 to TRBJ1-4; D may be TRBD1 (6 bases). V was cut by 6 bases and J by 3 bases, with 11 bases left in between. CDR3 size: 14 residues. Germline CDR1 is SNHLY and CDR2 is FYNNEI. The CDR3 loop reads CASRADRPNEKLFF. As DNA, the CDR3 is TGTGCCAGCAGGGCAGACAGGCCTAATGAAAAACTGTTTTTT.

This clonotype was detected a few times. This chain connects TRBV5-1 to TRBJ1-3; 8 bases fit TRBD1. Germline CDR1 is SGHRS and CDR2 is YFSETQ. The CDR3 length is 14 residues. J was trimmed by 2 bases and V by 6 bases; bases with no gene match: 4. The CDR3 DNA sequence: TGCGCCAGCAAATCGACAGGGGCTGGAAACACCATATATTTT. Residues: CASKSTGAGNTIYF.

In this sample, this clonotype turned up a few times. This chain links TRBV6-2 or TRBV6-3 with TRBJ1-4, with a possible D match to TRBD1 (5 bases). V lost 0 bases to trimming and J lost 5 bases, with 16 bases between them. Germline CDR1 and CDR2: MNHEY and SVGEGT. This CDR3 has 17 amino acids. The CDR3 loop reads CASSYSPFGTVNEKLFF. CDR3 nucleotides: TGTGCCAGCAGTTACTCCCCGTTCGGGACGGTGAATGAAAAACTGTTTTTT.

This chain connects TRBV4-3 to TRBJ2-5; the D is unclear. In germline, CDR1 is LGHNA, CDR2 YSLEER. This CDR3 has 14 residues. The V and J ends lost 0 bases and 1 base respectively, with 6 bases between them. The CDR3 sequence is CASSQDWAQETQYF. CDR3 sequence (DNA): TGCGCCAGCAGCCAAGATTGGGCCCAAGAGACCCAGTACTTC.

In its sample, this clonotype was seen a few times. The chain combines TRBV20-1 with TRBJ2-7; 7 bases line up with TRBD2. Germline V gene data show CDR1 as DFQATT and CDR2 as SNEGSKA (reference sequence). V shed 2 bases, J shed 2 bases, and the junction held 9 bases outside the gene matches. CDR3 length: 15 residues. As DNA, the CDR3 is TGCAGTGCTAGACCCACGGCGCTAGCGGCCTACGAGCAGTACTTC. This codes for CSARPTALAAYEQYF.

As regards this clonotype: This clone may be a read error of a much larger clone one base away. The CDR3 does not close with the conserved phenylalanine or tryptophan, likely indicating a read error. The chain has TRBV28 and TRBJ2-7; possible D gene TRBD2, 6 bases. The CDR3 covers 14 residues. From germline, CDR1 is MDHEN and CDR2 SYDVKM. V lost 6 bases, J lost 5 bases, and 17 bases lay in between. In DNA, the CDR3 is TGTGCCAGCAGACAAATGACCGGGAGCCACGAGCAGTACTCC. It specifies CASRQMTGSHEQYS.

There are a few counts of this clonotype. V gene TRBV24-1 combines with J gene TRBJ2-3; 12 bases are a match to TRBD2. The trim removed 7 bases at V and 2 bases at J, leaving 3 bases unmatched. Germline CDR1 and CDR2: KGHDR and SFDVKD. The CDR3 sequence is 15 residues long. CDR3 in DNA: TGTGCCACCAGCCTAGCGGGAGGGGACACAGATACGCAGTATTTT. Protein product: CATSLAGGDTDTQYF.

The CDR3 nucleotides read TGCGCCAGCAGCAGCATCCAGAACTCTGGGGCCAACGTCCTGACTTTC. This gives the protein CASSSIQNSGANVLTF. The chain combines TRBV5-1 with TRBJ2-6; D gene ambiguous. The CDR3 totals 16 residues. Trimming left V 4 bases short and J 0 bases short, with 11 bases between. CDR1 and CDR2 (germline): SGHRS, YFSETQ.

This clonotype was picked up many times. V and J are TRBV7-8 and TRBJ2-1; TRBD2 agrees at 7 bases. The CDR3 sequence is 15 residues long. The junction had 11 bases not matched to a gene; V was cut back by 2 bases and J by 10 bases. Germline-derived CDR1 and CDR2 are SGHVS and FQNEAQ. The CDR3 nucleotides read TGTGCCAGCAGCTTACCAGCGGGACGGCAGTACGAGCAGTTCTTC. It is translated as CASSLPAGRQYEQFF.

This clonotype was observed at least ten times. CDR3 sequence reads: CSARDPRVPSEQYF. CDR3 DNA: TGCAGTGCTAGAGATCCCAGGGTACCCTCCGAGCAGTACTTC. The V and J genes are TRBV20-1 and TRBJ2-7; TRBD1 is a possible D gene (5 bases). V was clipped by 0 bases and J by 6 bases, with 15 bases between them. The length of the CDR3 is 14 residues. The V gene's germline CDR1 is DFQATT and CDR2 SNEGSKA (reference sequence).

The table lists this clonotype with many counts. The V call is TRBV2, the J call TRBJ2-1, with TRBD2 as a possible D gene (6 bases). Deletions cut 7 bases from V and 4 bases from J, with 14 bases between. Germline CDR1 reads SNHLY; CDR2 reads FYNNEI. This CDR3 has 14 residues. CDR3 amino acids: CASKAGLAYNEQFF. DNA for the CDR3: TGTGCCAGCAAGGCGGGACTGGCTTACAATGAGCAGTTCTTC.

This clonotype was observed at least ten times. The chain recombines TRBV29-1 with TRBJ1-1, with a possible D match to TRBD1 (6 bases). Germline V gene lookup returns CDR1 SQVTM and CDR2 ANQGSEA. The V end was cut by 7 bases, the J end by 1 base, with 13 bases between. CDR3 length: 13 amino acids. The CDR3 DNA follows: TGCAGCGGTAACAGGGAGGCGAACACTGAAGCTTTCTTT. It yields the protein CSGNREANTEAFF.

A remark on this clonotype: A much larger clonotype is one base distant, so this may be a read error. The chain employs TRBV7-9 and TRBJ2-1; D remains ambiguous. Trimming stripped 5 bases from V and 8 bases from J, with 10 bases between. CDR1 SEHNR and CDR2 FQNEAQ come from the germline V gene (reference sequence). The CDR3 is 12 residues long. The CDR3 here is CASSGISDEQFF. For the CDR3, the DNA is TGTGCCAGCAGCGGGATATCGGATGAGCAGTTCTTC.

This clonotype was recorded a few times. The chain combines TRBV11-2 with TRBJ2-5; the match to TRBD2 covers 12 bases. The V segment lost 5 bases and the J segment 3 bases; nucleotides outside the gene matches: 4. Germline CDR1 and CDR2: SGHAT and FQNNGV. This CDR3 contains 15 residues. The CDR3: CASSPGLAGKETQYF. CDR3 in DNA: TGTGCCAGCAGCCCGGGACTAGCGGGTAAAGAGACCCAGTACTTC.

This clonotype was counted ten times or more. V usage is TRBV7-3 and J usage is TRBJ2-1; D possibly uses TRBD1 or TRBD2 (5 bases each). Trimming stripped 3 bases from V and 10 bases from J, with 7 bases between. The CDR3 totals 11 residues. CDR1 SGHTA and CDR2 FQGTGA come from the germline V gene. The CDR3 coding sequence is TGTGCCAGCAGCTTCGGGGCCGAGCAGTTCTTC. Protein product: CASSFGAEQFF.

The rearrangement joins TRBV30 to TRBJ2-7, with 7 bases fitting TRBD1. The trim removed 2 bases at V and 4 bases at J, leaving 8 bases unmatched. Germline V gene data show CDR1 as GTSNPN and CDR2 as SVGIG (reference sequence). The CDR3 extends over 14 amino acids. The CDR3 region is CAWSTGTAPYEQYF. CDR3 coding DNA: TGTGCCTGGAGTACCGGGACAGCCCCTTACGAGCAGTACTTC.